This TCR beta chain was profiled in a study of beta chain features in type 1 diabetes. Study-wide background: Over all samples combined, about 99,000,000 sorted cells were examined.

Whole-study results and caveats: There was a possibility that cDNA sequencing over-represented cells with high TCR expression. Shortening that was moderate but significant affected the TCRB CDR3s of Type 1 diabetes patients in all four CD4+ subsets.

Once sorted, every population was more than 95% pure. Investigators reverse transcribed all isolated RNA, so they sequenced expressed TCRB transcripts. TCRdb keeps only in-frame clones here, not all; method: immunoSEQ multiplex PCR. The table lists hundreds of thousands of clones, roughly an eighth of them singletons. This CDR3 is 16 amino acids long. Between the trimmed V and J ends, which lost 1 base and 3 bases, there was a span of 16 bases. Per the germline V gene, CDR1 is LNHNV and CDR2 is YYDKDF (reference sequence). The sample holds a few counts of this clone. Its antigen is unidentified. The sample comprised naive CD4+ T cells from blood. This chain links TRBV15 with TRBJ2-7, with a weak D call TRBD2 (6 bases). This clonotype was sampled from a man between 18 and 29 years old with type 1 diabetes. CDR3 DNA: TGTGCCACCAGCAGAGGACAGTACTGGGGGGTCTACGAGCAGTACTTC. Protein product: CATSRGQYWGVYEQYF. The full variable domain, completed using reference TRBV15 and TRBJ2-7, is DAMVIQNPRYQVTQFGKPVTLSCSQTLNHNVMYWYQQKSSQAPKLLFHYYDKDFNNEADTPDNFQSRRPNTSFCFLDIRSPGLGDTAMYLCATSRGQYWGVYEQYFGPGTRLTVT.